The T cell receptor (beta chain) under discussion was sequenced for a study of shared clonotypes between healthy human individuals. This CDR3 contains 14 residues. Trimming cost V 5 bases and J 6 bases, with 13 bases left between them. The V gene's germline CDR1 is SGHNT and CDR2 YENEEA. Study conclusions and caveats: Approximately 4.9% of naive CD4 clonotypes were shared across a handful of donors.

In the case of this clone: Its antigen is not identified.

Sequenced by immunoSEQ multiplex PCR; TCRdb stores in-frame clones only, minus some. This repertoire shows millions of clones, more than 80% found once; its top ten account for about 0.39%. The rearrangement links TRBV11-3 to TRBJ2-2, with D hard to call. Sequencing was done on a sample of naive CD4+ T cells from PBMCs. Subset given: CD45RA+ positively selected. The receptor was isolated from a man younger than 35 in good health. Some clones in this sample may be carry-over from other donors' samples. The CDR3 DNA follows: TGTGCCAGCAGCCAAAGGAATGGACCCGGGGAGCTGTTTTTT. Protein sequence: CASSQRNGPGELFF.